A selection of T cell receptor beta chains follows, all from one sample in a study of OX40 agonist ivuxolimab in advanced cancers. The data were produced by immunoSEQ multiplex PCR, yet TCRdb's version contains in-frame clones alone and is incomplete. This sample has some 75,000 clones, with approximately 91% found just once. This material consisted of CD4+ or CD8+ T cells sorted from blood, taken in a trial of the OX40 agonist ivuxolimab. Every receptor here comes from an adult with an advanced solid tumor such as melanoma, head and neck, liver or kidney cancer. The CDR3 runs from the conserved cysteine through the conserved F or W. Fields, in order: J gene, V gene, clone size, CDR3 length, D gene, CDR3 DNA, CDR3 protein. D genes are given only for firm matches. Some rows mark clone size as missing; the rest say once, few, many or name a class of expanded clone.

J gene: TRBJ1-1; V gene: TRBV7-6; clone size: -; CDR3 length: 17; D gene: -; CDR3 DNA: TGTGCCAGCAGCTCGGTCCCGGGACACGGCCGATCCACTGAAGCTTTCTTT; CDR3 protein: CASSSVPGHGRSTEAFF
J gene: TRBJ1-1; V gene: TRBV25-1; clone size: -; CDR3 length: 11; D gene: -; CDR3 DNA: TGTGCCAGCAGGGACGTCTCTGAAGCTTTCTTT; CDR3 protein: CASRDVSEAFF
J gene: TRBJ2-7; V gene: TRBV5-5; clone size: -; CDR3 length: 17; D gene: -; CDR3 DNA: TGTGCCAGCAGCTTGGGGGCGGGGACAGTAAGCTCCTACGAGCAGTACTTC; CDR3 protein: CASSLGAGTVSSYEQYF
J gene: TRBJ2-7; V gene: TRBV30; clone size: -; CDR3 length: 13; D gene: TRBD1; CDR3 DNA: TGTGCCTCGGACAGGGTTGTATCCTACGAGCAGTACTTC; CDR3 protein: CASDRVVSYEQYF
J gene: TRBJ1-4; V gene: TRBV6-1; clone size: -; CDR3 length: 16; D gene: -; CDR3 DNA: TGTGCCAGCAGTGGACAGGCGATTGCAACTAATGAAAAACTGTTTTTT; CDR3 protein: CASSGQAIATNEKLFF
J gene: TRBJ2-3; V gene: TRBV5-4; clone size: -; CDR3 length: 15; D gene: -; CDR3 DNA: TGTGCCAGCAGCCGGCGTGGGGGAGCCACAGATACGCAGTATTTT; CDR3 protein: CASSRRGGATDTQYF
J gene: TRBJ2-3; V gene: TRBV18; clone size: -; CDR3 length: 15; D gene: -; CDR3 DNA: TGTGCCAGCTCACCCGGACAGCCCTTCGAAGATACGCAGTATTTT; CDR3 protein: CASSPGQPFEDTQYF
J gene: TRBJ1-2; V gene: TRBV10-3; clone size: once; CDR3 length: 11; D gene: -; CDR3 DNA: TGTGCCATAAAGGGGCACTATGGCTACACCTTC; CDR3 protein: CAIKGHYGYTF
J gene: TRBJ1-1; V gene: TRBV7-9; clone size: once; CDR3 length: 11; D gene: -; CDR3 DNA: TGTGCCAGCAGGAATGAGGGTGAAGCTTTCTTT; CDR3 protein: CASRNEGEAFF
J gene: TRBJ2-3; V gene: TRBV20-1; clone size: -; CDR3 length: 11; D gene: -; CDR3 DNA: TGCAGTGCTAGTTTCGCAGATACGCAGTATTTT; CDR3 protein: CSASFADTQYF
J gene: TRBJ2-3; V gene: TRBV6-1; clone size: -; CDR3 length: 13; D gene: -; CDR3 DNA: TGTGCCAGCAGTGAAAAAATTACGAATACGCAGTATTTT; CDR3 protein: CASSEKITNTQYF
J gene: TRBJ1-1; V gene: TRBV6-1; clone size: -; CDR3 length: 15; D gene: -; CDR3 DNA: TGTGCCAGCGCATCTTCGGCAGGGAGGGACACTGAAGCTTTCTTT; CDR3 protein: CASASSAGRDTEAFF
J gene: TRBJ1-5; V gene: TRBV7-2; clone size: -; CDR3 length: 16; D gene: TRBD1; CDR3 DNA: TGTGCCAGCAGCTTAGGTGGGACAGGGGTAAATCAGCCCCAGCATTTT; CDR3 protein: CASSLGGTGVNQPQHF
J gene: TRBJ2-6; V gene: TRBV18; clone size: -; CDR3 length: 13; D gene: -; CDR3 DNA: TGTGCCAGCTCATCTGGGGGGGCCAACGTCCTGACTTTC; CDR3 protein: CASSSGGANVLTF
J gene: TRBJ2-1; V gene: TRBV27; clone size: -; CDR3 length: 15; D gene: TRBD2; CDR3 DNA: TGTGCCAGCAGGGGTTTGGGGCTAGCGGGAGATGAGCAGTTCTTC; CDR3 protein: CASRGLGLAGDEQFF
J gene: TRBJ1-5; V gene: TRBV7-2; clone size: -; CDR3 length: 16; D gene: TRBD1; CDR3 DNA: TGTGCCAGCAGCTTAGTGTTCACAGGGGCGGGTCAGCCCCAGCATTTT; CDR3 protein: CASSLVFTGAGQPQHF
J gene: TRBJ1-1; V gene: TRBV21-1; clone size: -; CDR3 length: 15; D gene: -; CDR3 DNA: TGTGCCAGCAGCAAACTTAAACAGCCGAAGGCTGAAGCTTTCTTT; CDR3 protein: CASSKLKQPKAEAFF
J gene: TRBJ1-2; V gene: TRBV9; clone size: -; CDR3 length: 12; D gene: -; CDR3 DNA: TGTGCCAGTCAACGGGACTACTATGGCTACACCTTC; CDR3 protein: CASQRDYYGYTF
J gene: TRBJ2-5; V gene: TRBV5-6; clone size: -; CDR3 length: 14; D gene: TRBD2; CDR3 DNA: TGTGCCAGCAGCTTTAGCGGGGGGGAAGAGACCCAGTACTTC; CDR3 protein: CASSFSGGEETQYF
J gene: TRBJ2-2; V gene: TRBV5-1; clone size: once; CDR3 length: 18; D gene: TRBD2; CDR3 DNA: TGCGCCAGCAGCGCCGGATCCCTAGCGGGAGGGCCTCGCGGGGAGCTGTTTTTT; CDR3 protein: CASSAGSLAGGPRGELFF
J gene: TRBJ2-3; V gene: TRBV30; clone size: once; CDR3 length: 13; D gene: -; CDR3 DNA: TGTGCCTGGAGTGTAGGAGGGGCGGATACGCAGTATTTT; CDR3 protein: CAWSVGGADTQYF
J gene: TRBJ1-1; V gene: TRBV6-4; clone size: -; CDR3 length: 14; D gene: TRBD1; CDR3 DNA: TGTGCCAGCAGTGAGGACAGGGAAGGCACTGAAGCTTTCTTT; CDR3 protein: CASSEDREGTEAFF